This TCR beta chain is from a study of shared clonotypes between healthy human individuals (dated by TCRdb to about 2020). About the study as a whole: The cohort included three men and a couple of women between 18 and 49 years of age. Per donor, three plates each were used for CD4 naive and CD4 memory, two for CD8 naive, and one for CD8 memory. Libraries were prepared and TCR repertoires were sequenced by different laboratories using diverse techniques, in order to increase sequencing depth and limit assay-specific biases. Each donor's leukapheresis produced roughly between roughly 0.94 and 9.5 billion PBMCs. To estimate repertoire size and how much clonotypes are shared between individuals, the study performed deep sequencing of blood TCR repertoires from a few healthy adults.

Results and caveats for the whole study, not just this receptor: Rarefaction of sorted-subset datasets indicated incomplete sequencing despite the large sequencing depth. Because the study included a small number of donors, the genetic and exposure-history diversity represented was limited. Higher generation probabilities were observed for clonotypes shared by all four sorted-subset donors than for non-shared clonotypes. Based on pairwise subsampling, the degree of clonotype sharing among donors was expected to be affected by sequencing depth. Estimated clonotype richness was generally larger for naive than for memory subsets. When a few donors were compared, the shared fraction of clonotypes was approximately 5% for naive CD4, around 3.6% for naive CD8, about 2.5% for memory CD4, and approximately 0.4% for memory CD8. Sampling was restricted to blood, and TCR repertoires in tissue are likely to differ from TCR repertoires in blood.

TCR CDR3 regions were amplified from genomic DNA by multiplex PCR using the deep immunoSEQ assay. Extracted genomic DNA from each cell subset was distributed evenly across all wells of several immunoSEQ 96-well plates, and each plate was treated as a replicate. For sorted subsets, 200 to 250 ng genomic DNA, equal to approximately 30,000 T cell genomes, was loaded into each replicate PCR. The purified libraries were quantified using a Qubit 3.0 fluorometer, sized with a Bioanalyzer 2100, and then quantified again using the KAPA Library Quantification kit. Each immunoSEQ 96-well plate was sequenced on its own single-read 150-cycle Illumina NextSeq 550 flow cell. The study's processing was this. Because the immunoSEQ output held only junctional sequences and lacked quality scores, the filtering could not match the filtering applied to full-length reads. Sequences were annotated with PyIR, a Python wrapper for IgBLAST v1.9, using IMGT germline references to assign V/J genes and CDR3. Reads were filtered out if the reads had weak V/J assignments (E-value above 1e-6), no CDR3, stop codons, out-of-frame junctions, or ambiguous translated residues. V3J clonotypes were defined as sequences sharing the same inferred V gene, J gene, and CDR3 amino acid sequence. Percentage overlap between repertoires was calculated by dividing the number of shared unique clonotypes by the size of the smaller repertoire. Three approaches were used to assess repertoire richness: RTK rarefaction, the Chao1 estimator, and Recon v2.1 estimates of unobserved clonotypes. Generation probabilities were computed with OLGA for all TCRbeta clonotypes obtained by the gDNA method from a handful of donors. TCRdb retrieved this table from immuneACCESS and kept in-frame rearrangements only. Not all clones are present; in checked studies, unresolved V genes account for under half, and no reason is known for the remainder. The DNA gave D and trimming, while V, J and clone size come from that table. This sample is represented by about 980,000 clones; less than 85% of them were singletons. The ten largest clonotypes hold roughly 1.5% of the sample.

This clone was seen many times. No cognate antigen has been identified for it. Per-nucleotide qualities are absent, and no much larger clonotype sits a single base away. The donors were healthy, HIV-negative adults who had no recently reported acute infections or vaccinations. Every donor was a Caucasian adult residing in Nashville, Tennessee, USA. CD4+ T cells were enriched through magnetic negative selection, after which naive cells were positively selected on CD45RA and the remaining negative fraction served as the memory subset. Blood was obtained by leukapheresis, after which PBMCs were separated by Ficoll-Histopaque density gradient centrifugation and cryopreserved in liquid nitrogen vapor phase. Analytical flow cytometry was used to check the purity and quantity of every magnetically sorted T cell population. Genomic DNA was isolated from each sorted fraction and quantified by UV absorbance on a Nanodrop 2000c.

The origin of this receptor is a man between 18 and 29 years old in good health. Sequencing input: memory CD4+ T cells sorted from blood. Sample cell subset or site, as interpreted from the label and publication: CD45RA-negative fraction.

In nucleotides, the sequence is TGTGCCAGTAGGGACAGCCCCAGCAATCAGCCCCAGCATTTT. Its amino acids are CASRDSPSNQPQHF. Rearrangement joined TRBV19 to TRBJ1-5; TRBD1 is a possible D gene, resting on 6 matching bases. V sheds 6 bases and J sheds 1 base, leaving 10 bases between their ends. Inclusive of the bounding cysteine and phenylalanine, the CDR3 is 14 residues long. Of the read, only the CDR3 DNA is kept; its 42 bases are in frame from base 1. From the germline V gene (reference sequence), CDR1 is LNHDA and CDR2 is SQIVND.